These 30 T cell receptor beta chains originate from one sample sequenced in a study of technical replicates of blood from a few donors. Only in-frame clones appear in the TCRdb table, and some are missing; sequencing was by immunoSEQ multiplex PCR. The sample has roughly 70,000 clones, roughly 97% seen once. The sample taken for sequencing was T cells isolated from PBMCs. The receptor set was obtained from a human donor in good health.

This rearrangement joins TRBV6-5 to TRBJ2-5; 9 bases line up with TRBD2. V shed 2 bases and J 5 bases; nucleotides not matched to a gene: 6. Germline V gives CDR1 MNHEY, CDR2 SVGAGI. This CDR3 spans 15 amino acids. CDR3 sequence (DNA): TGTGCCAGCAGTTACGGGCGGGAGGGCCACGAGACCCAGTACTTC. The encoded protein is CASSYGREGHETQYF.

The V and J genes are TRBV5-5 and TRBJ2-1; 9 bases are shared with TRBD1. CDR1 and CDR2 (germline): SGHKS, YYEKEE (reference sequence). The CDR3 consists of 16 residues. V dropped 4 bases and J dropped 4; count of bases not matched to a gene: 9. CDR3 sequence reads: CASSLRTGDSYNEQFF. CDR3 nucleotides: TGTGCCAGCAGCCTGAGGACAGGGGATTCTTACAATGAGCAGTTCTTC.

In DNA form, the CDR3 reads TGCGCCAGCAGCCATACTAGCGGGAGGGGGTACAATGAGCAGTTCTTC. Protein: CASSHTSGRGYNEQFF. The chain joins TRBV4-1 to TRBJ2-1; the match to TRBD2 covers 13 bases. There are 16 residues in the CDR3. Germline CDR1 and CDR2: MGHRA and YSYEKL. V lost 3 bases, J lost 4 bases, and 3 bases stayed unmatched.

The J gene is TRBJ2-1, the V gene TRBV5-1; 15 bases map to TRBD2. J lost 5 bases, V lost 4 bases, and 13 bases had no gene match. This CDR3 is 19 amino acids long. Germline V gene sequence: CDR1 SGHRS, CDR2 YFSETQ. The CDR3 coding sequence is TGCGCCAGCAGCGGATGGACTAGCGGGAGGGTAGGCCCTGACAATGAGCAGTTCTTC. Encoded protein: CASSGWTSGRVGPDNEQFF. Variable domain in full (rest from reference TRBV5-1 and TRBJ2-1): KAGVTQTPRYLIKTRGQQVTLSCSPISGHRSVSWYQQTPGQGLQFLFEYFSETQRNKGNFPGRFSGRQFSNSRSEMNVSTLELGDSALYLCASSGWTSGRVGPDNEQFFGPGTRLTVL.

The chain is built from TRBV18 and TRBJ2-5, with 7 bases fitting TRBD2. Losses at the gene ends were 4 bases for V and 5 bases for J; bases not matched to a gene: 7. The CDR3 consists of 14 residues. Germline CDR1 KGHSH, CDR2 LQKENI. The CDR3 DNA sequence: TGTGCCAGCTCACAATCGGGAGGATGGGAGACCCAGTACTTC. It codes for CASSQSGGWETQYF.

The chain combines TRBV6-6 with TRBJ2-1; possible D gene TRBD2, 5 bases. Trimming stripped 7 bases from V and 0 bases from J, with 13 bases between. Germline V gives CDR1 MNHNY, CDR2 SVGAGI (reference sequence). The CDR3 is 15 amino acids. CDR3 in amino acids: CASTGTSTSYNEQFF. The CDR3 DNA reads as TGTGCCAGCACCGGAACTAGTACCTCCTACAATGAGCAGTTCTTC.

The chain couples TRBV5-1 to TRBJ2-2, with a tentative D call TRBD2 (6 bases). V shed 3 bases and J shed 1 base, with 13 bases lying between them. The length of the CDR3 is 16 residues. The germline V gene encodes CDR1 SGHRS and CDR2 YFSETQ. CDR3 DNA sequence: TGCGCCAGCAGCTGGGCGGGGTCGCGGAACACCGGGGAGCTGTTTTTT. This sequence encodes CASSWAGSRNTGELFF.

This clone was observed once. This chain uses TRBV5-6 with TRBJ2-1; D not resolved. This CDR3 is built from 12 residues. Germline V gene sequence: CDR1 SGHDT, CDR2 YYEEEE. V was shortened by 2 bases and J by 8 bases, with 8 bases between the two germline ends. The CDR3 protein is CASSFQADEQFF. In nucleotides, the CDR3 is TGTGCCAGCAGCTTTCAAGCCGATGAGCAGTTCTTC. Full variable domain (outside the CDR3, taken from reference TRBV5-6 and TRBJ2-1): DAGVTQSPTHLIKTRGQQVTLRCSPKSGHDTVSWYQQALGQGPQFIFQYYEEEERQRGNFPDRFSGHQFPNYSSELNVNALLLGDSALYLCASSFQADEQFFGPGTRLTVL.

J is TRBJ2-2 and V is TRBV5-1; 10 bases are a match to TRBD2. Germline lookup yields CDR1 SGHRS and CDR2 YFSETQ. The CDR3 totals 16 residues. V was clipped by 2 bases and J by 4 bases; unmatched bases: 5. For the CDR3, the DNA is TGCGCCAGCAGCTTCGGGACTAGCGTCAGCACCGGGGAGCTGTTTTTT. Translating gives CASSFGTSVSTGELFF.

CDR3 nucleotide sequence: TGTGCCAGCAGGCCCCGACTAGCGGGAGGGCCAGACGGGGAGCTGTTTTTT. Its protein is CASRPRLAGGPDGELFF. The chain employs TRBV7-2 and TRBJ2-2; 14 bases align to TRBD2. The CDR3 runs to 17 residues. CDR1 and CDR2 from the germline V gene are SGHTA and FQGNSA. V shed 6 bases, J shed 7 bases, and the junction held 10 bases outside the gene matches.

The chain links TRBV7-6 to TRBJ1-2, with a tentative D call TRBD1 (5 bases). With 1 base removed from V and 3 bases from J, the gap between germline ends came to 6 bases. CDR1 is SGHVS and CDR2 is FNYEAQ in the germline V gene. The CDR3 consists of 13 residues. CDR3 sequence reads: CASSLGRDYGYTF. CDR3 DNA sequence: TGTGCCAGCAGCTTAGGCAGGGACTATGGCTACACCTTC.

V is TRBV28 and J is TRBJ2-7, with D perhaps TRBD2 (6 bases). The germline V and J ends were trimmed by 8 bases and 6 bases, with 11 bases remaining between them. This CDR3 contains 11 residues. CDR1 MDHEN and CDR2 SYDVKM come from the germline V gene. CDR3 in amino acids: CASSFGGEQYF. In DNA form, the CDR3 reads TGTGCCAGCTCCTTCGGGGGCGAGCAGTACTTC. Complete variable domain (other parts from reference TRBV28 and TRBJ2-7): DVKVTQSSRYLVKRTGEKVFLECVQDMDHENMFWYRQDPGLGLRLIYFSYDVKMKEKGDIPEGYSVSREKKERFSLILESASTNQTSMYLCASSFGGEQYFGPGTRLTVT.

The CDR3 region is CASSQSIAADTQYF. DNA for the CDR3: TGTGCCAGCAGCCAATCGATCGCGGCAGATACGCAGTATTTT. The chain uses TRBV4-2 and TRBJ2-3; D gene unclear. Trimming removed 2 bases at V and 4 bases at J, with 10 bases between. The CDR3 has 14 amino acids. In germline, CDR1 is LGHNA, CDR2 YNFKEQ.

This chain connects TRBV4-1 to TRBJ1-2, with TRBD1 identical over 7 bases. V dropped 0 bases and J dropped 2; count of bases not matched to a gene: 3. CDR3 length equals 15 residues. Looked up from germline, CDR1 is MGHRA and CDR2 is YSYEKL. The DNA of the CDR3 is TGCGCCAGCAGCCAAGAATCGACAGGGAACTATGGCTACACCTTC. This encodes CASSQESTGNYGYTF.

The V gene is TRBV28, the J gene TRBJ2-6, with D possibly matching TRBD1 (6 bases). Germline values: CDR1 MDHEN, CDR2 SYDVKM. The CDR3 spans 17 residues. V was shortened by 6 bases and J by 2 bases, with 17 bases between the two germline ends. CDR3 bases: TGTGCCAGCAGCCCCCGAACAGGGCCAGCTGGGGCCAACGTCCTGACTTTC. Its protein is CASSPRTGPAGANVLTF.

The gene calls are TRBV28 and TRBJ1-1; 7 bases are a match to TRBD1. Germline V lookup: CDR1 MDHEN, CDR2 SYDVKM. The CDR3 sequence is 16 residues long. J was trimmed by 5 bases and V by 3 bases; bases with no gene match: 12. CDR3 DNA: TGTGCCAGCAGTTTTGATTTCGCAGGGGGTGATACTGAAGCTTTCTTT. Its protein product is CASSFDFAGGDTEAFF.

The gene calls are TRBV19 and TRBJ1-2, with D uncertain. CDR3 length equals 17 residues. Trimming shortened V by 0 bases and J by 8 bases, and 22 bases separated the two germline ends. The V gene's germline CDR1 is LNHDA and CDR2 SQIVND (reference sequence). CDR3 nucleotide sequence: TGTGCCAGTAGTATAGATTCTTTTCGGGGATACTCAGGAGGCTACACCTTC. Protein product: CASSIDSFRGYSGGYTF.

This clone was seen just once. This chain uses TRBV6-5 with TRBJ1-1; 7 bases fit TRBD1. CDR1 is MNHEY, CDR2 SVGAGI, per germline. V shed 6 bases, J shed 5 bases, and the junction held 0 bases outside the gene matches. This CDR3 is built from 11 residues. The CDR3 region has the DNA TGTGCCAGCAGGACAGGGACTGAAGCTTTCTTT. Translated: CASRTGTEAFF.

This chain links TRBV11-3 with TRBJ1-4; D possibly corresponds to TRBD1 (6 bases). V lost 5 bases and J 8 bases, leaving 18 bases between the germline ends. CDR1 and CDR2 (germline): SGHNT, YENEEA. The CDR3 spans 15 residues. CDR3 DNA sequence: TGTGCCAGCAGCCTCGTAACAGGGTCCGGAGAAAAACTGTTTTTT. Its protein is CASSLVTGSGEKLFF.

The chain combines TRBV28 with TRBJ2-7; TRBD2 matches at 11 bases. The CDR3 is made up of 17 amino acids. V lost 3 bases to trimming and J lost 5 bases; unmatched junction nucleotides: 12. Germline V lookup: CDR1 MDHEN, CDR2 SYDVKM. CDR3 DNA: TGTGCCAGCAGTTTGCCGGTAGCGGGAGGGCCCTCTGACGAGCAGTACTTC. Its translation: CASSLPVAGGPSDEQYF.

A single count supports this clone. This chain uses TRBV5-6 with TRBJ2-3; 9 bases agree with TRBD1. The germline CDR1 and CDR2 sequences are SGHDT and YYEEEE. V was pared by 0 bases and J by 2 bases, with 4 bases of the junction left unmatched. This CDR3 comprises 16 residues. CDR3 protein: CASSLEGQGITDTQYF. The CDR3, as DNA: TGTGCCAGCAGCTTGGAGGGACAGGGTATCACAGATACGCAGTATTTT. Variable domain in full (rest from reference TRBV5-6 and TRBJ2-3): DAGVTQSPTHLIKTRGQQVTLRCSPKSGHDTVSWYQQALGQGPQFIFQYYEEEERQRGNFPDRFSGHQFPNYSSELNVNALLLGDSALYLCASSLEGQGITDTQYFGPGTRLTVL.

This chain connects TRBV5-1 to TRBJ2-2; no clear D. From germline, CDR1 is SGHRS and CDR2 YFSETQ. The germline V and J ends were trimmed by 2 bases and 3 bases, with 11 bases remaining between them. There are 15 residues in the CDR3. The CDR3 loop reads CASSLWQADTGELFF. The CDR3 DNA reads TGCGCCAGCAGCTTATGGCAGGCCGACACCGGGGAGCTGTTTTTT.

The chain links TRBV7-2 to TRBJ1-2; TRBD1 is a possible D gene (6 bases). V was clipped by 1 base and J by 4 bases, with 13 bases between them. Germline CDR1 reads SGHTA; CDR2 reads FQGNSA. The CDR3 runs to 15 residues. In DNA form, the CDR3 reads TGTGCCAGCAGCTTAGAGGTGGGAGGGGGCTATGGCTACACCTTC. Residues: CASSLEVGGGYGYTF.

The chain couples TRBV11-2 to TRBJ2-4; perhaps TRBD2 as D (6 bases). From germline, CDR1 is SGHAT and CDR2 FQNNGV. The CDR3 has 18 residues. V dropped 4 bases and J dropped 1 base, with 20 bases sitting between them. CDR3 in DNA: TGTGCCAGCAGCTCCATAAAGTTCGGGGGTCGGGCCAAAAACATTCAGTACTTC. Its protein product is CASSSIKFGGRAKNIQYF.

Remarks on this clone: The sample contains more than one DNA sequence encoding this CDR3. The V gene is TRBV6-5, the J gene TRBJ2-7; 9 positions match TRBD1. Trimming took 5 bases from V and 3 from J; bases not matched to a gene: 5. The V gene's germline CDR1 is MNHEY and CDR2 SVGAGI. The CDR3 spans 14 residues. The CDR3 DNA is TGTGCCAGCAGTAGGGACAGGGCATACTACGAGCAGTACTTC. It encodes CASSRDRAYYEQYF.

CDR3 region: CASSLDKGPSTNEKLFF. CDR3 DNA sequence: TGTGCCAGCAGCTTAGATAAGGGGCCCTCAACTAATGAAAAACTGTTTTTT. The chain combines TRBV7-9 with TRBJ1-4; D might be TRBD1 (5 bases). CDR1 is SEHNR, CDR2 FQNEAQ, per germline (reference sequence). Trimming shortened V by 1 base and J by 0 bases, and 12 bases separated the two germline ends. The length of the CDR3 is 17 residues.

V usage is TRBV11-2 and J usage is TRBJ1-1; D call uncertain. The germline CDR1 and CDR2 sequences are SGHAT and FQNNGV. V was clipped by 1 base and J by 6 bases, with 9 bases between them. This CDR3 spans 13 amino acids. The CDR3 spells CASSLAGIAEAFF. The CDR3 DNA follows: TGTGCCAGCAGCTTAGCCGGGATAGCTGAAGCTTTCTTT.

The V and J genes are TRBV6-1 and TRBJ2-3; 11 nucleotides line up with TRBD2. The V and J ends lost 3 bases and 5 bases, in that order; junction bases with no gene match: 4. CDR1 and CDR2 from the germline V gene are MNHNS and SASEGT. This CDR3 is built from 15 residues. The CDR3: CASSEGLADLDTQYF. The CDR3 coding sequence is TGTGCCAGCAGTGAGGGACTAGCGGACTTAGATACGCAGTATTTT.

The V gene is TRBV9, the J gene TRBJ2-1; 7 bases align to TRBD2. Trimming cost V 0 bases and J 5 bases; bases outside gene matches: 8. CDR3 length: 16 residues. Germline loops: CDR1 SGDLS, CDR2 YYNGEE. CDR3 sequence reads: CASSVGVAGGNNEQFF. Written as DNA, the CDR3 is TGTGCCAGCAGCGTAGGGGTAGCGGGCGGTAACAATGAGCAGTTCTTC.

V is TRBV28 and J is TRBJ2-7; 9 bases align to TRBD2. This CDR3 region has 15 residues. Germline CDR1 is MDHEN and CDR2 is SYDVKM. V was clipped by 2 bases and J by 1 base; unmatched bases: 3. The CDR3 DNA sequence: TGTGCCAGCAGTTTACTGACTAGCGGTTCCTACGAGCAGTACTTC. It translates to CASSLLTSGSYEQYF.